A single sample gave rise to the 11 T cell receptor beta chains below, sequenced in a study of T cell repertoires in cytomegalovirus infection. TCRdb re-called the reads with MiXCR, one entry per CDR3 protein. The sample includes about 450,000 distinct CDR3 sequences, 31% of them seen just once. The sample was PBMCs. These receptors were taken from a human donor in good health (CMV status not recorded). Some clones in this sample may be carry-over from other donors' samples.

This chain joins TRBV5-6 and TRBJ2-1; D unclear. In germline, CDR1 is SGHDT, CDR2 YYEEEE. V lost 1 base and J 8 bases, leaving 7 bases between the germline ends. The CDR3 is made up of 12 amino acids. CDR3 DNA: TGTGCCAGCAGCTTGCGTCTCTATGAGCAGTTCTTC. It is translated as CASSLRLYEQFF.

About this clonotype itself: Lacking the conserved final phenylalanine or tryptophan, this CDR3 likely reflects a read error. The chain couples TRBV15 to TRBJ2-3, with D perhaps assigned TRBD1 or TRBD2 (5 bases each). This CDR3 spans 15 amino acids. From germline, CDR1 is LNHNV and CDR2 YYDKDF (reference sequence). The CDR3 sequence is CATSRTRGVTETQYL. In DNA form, the CDR3 reads TGTGCCACCAGCAGAACGAGGGGCGTCACAGAGACGCAGTATTTG.

The chain joins TRBV5-1 to TRBJ2-2; D is unresolved. CDR3 length: 15 residues. Germline V gene data show CDR1 as SGHRS and CDR2 as YFSETQ. Trimming removed 1 base at V and 7 bases at J, with 14 bases between. This CDR3 is CASSLNSLGHGELFF. As DNA, the CDR3 is TGCGCCAGCAGCTTGAATAGCCTAGGGCACGGGGAGCTGTTTTTT.

This clonotype was observed many times. The V and J genes are TRBV7-2 and TRBJ1-1; TRBD1 matches 7 bases. V shed 5 bases and J 4 bases; nucleotides not matched to a gene: 10. This CDR3 comprises 15 residues. Germline V gene data show CDR1 as SGHTA and CDR2 as FQGNSA. CDR3 sequence reads: CASSQGPDRATEAFF. The CDR3 coding sequence is TGTGCCAGCAGCCAAGGGCCCGACAGGGCCACTGAAGCTTTCTTT. The whole variable domain, remainder taken from reference TRBV7-2 and TRBJ1-1, is GAGVSQSPSNKVTEKGKDVELRCDPISGHTALYWYRQSLGQGLEFLIYFQGNSAPDKSGLPSDRFSAERTGGSVSTLTIQRTQQEDSAVYLCASSQGPDRATEAFFGQGTRLTVV.

V usage is TRBV6-1 and J usage is TRBJ1-1; no reliable D call. The CDR3 is 14 residues long. Germline V gives CDR1 MNHNS, CDR2 SASEGT. Trimming removed 6 bases from V and 0 bases from J, with 11 bases in between. CDR3 DNA sequence: TGTGCCAGCAGAAGCAACAATTTGAACACTGAAGCTTTCTTT. Translating gives CASRSNNLNTEAFF.

In this sample, this clonotype turned up many times. The rearrangement links TRBV27 to TRBJ2-1, with D maybe TRBD2 (7 bases). Germline CDR1 is MNHEY and CDR2 is SMNVEV (reference sequence). V lost 4 bases to trimming and J lost 5 bases, with 12 bases between them. The CDR3 is 14 amino acids. CDR3 protein: CASSSPGGHNEQFF. CDR3 DNA sequence: TGTGCCAGCAGTTCCCCGGGGGGCCACAATGAGCAGTTCTTC.

This clonotype is a singleton in its sample. This chain joins TRBV6-5 and TRBJ2-5; 12 bases are shared with TRBD1. The V segment lost 5 bases and the J segment 13 bases; nucleotides outside the gene matches: 11. Germline V gene lookup returns CDR1 MNHEY and CDR2 SVGAGI. The CDR3 contains 14 residues. The CDR3 loop reads CASSRDRGQETTYF. The CDR3 region has the DNA TGTGCCAGCAGTAGGGACAGGGGGCAAGAGACCACGTACTTC.

This clonotype was detected only a few times. The J gene is TRBJ2-3, the V gene TRBV20-1; maybe TRBD1 (6 bases). Germline loops: CDR1 DFQATT, CDR2 SNEGSKA (reference sequence). Trimming removed 0 bases at V and 3 bases at J, with 13 bases between. The CDR3 is made up of 15 amino acids. CDR3 in amino acids: CSARDPSQGTDTQYF. The CDR3 coding sequence is TGCAGTGCTAGAGATCCCTCTCAGGGGACAGATACGCAGTATTTT.

This clonotype was seen only a few times. The chain employs TRBV6-5 and TRBJ2-1; no reliable D call. V was trimmed by 2 bases and J by 0 bases, leaving 11 bases between them. The CDR3 is made up of 16 amino acids. CDR1 MNHEY and CDR2 SVGAGI come from the germline V gene. The CDR3 here is CASSYEIPSSYNEQFF. The CDR3, as DNA: TGTGCCAGCAGTTACGAAATTCCAAGCTCCTACAATGAGCAGTTCTTC.

This clonotype was observed a few times. The chain links TRBV5-1 to TRBJ2-7; D uncertain. The germline V and J ends were trimmed by 4 bases and 4 bases, with 15 bases remaining between them. The CDR3 is 14 residues long. CDR1 is SGHRS and CDR2 is YFSETQ in the germline V gene. The CDR3 region is CASSQLRVPYEQYF. The CDR3 DNA is TGCGCCAGCAGCCAGTTACGAGTCCCATACGAGCAGTACTTC.

This clonotype showed up many times. The V and J genes are TRBV19 and TRBJ2-7; TRBD1 is a possible D gene (6 bases). Trimming stripped 6 bases from V and 2 bases from J, with 17 bases between. The CDR3 is 15 residues long. Germline-derived CDR1 and CDR2 are LNHDA and SQIVND (reference sequence). CDR3 sequence (DNA): TGTGCCAGTAGCAAAGCCGGGACACTCACCTACGAGCAGTACTTC. Its protein is CASSKAGTLTYEQYF.